This T cell receptor beta chain was obtained from a study of cytomegalovirus exposure and HLA in healthy donors. Overall study context: Clustering assigned 70% to 85% of the roughly 430 genotyped donors to the Caucasian-associated ancestry cluster.

The PCR made use of 60 Vbeta and 13 Jbeta primers. The data were produced by immunoSEQ multiplex PCR, yet TCRdb's version contains in-frame clones alone and is incomplete. The sample lists some 200,000 clones; about four fifths were seen once. General study results and limits: Presence/absence analyses treated sequencing depth as roughly uniform across donors. One cluster of highly shared sequence variants probably arose as a sequencing artifact.

V lost 5 bases, J lost 6 bases, and 14 bases lay in between. CDR1 and CDR2 (germline): SGHNT, YENEEA. The CDR3 consists of 15 residues. Concerning this clone: Its target is not known.

The source of this sequence is a female donor in good health and CMV-seronegative. Sequenced: PBMCs. The V call is TRBV11-3, the J call TRBJ1-6; no reliable D call. The CDR3 sequence: CASSPGGSFNSPLHF. The DNA for the CDR3 is TGTGCCAGCAGCCCTGGTGGCAGTTTTAATTCACCCCTCCACTTT.